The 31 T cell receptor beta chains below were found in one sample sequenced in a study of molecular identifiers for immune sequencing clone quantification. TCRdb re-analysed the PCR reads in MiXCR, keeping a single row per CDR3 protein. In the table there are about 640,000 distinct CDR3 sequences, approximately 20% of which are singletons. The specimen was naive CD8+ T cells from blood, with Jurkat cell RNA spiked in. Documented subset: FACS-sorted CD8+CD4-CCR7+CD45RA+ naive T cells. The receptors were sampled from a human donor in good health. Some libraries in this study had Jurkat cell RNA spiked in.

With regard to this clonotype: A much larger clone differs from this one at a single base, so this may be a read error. The CDR3 here is CSVAFPGVINQPQHF. The CDR3 coding sequence is TGCAGCGTTGCGTTCCCAGGGGTAATCAATCAGCCCCAGCATTTT. This chain uses TRBV29-1 with TRBJ1-5, with D perhaps TRBD1 (6 bases). This CDR3 is built from 15 residues. V was trimmed by 4 bases and J by 3 bases, leaving 16 bases between them. CDR1 and CDR2 (germline): SQVTM, ANQGSEA. Supplemented by reference TRBV29-1 and TRBJ1-5, the full variable domain reads SAVISQKPSRDICQRGTSLTIQCQVDSQVTMMFWYRQQPGQSLTLIATANQGSEATYESGFVIDKFPISRPNLTFSTLTVSNMSPEDSSIYLCSVAFPGVINQPQHFGDGTRLSIL.

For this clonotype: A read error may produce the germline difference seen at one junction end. In nucleotides, the CDR3 is TGTGCCTGCAGTGGGACACCTTGGGAGACCCAGTACTTC. Protein: CACSGTPWETQYF. This rearrangement joins TRBV12-3 or TRBV12-4 to TRBJ2-5, with a possible D match to TRBD1 (6 bases). There are 13 residues in the CDR3.

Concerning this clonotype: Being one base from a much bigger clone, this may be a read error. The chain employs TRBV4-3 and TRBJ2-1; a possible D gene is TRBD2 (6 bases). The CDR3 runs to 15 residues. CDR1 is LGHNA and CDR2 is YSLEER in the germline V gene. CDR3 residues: CAGSQDRGGYNEQFF. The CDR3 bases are TGCGCCGGCAGCCAAGATCGTGGGGGGTACAATGAGCAGTTCTTC.

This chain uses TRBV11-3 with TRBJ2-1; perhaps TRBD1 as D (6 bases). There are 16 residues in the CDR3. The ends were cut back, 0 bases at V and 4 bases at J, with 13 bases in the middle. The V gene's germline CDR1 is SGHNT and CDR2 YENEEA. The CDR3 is CASSLDSGAIYNEQFF. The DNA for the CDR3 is TGTGCCAGCAGCTTAGACTCAGGGGCGATTTACAATGAGCAGTTCTTC.

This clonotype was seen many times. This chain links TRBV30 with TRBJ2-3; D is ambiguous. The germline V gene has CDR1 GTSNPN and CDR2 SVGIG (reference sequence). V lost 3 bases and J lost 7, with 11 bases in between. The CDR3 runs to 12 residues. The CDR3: CAWSLDAYTQYF. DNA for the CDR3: TGTGCCTGGAGCTTAGATGCTTATACGCAGTATTTT.

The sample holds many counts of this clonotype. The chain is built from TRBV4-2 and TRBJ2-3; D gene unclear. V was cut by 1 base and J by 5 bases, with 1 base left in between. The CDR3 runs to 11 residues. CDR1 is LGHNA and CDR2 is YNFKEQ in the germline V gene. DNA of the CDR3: TGTGCCAGCAGCCAAGGAGATACGCAGTATTTT. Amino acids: CASSQGDTQYF.

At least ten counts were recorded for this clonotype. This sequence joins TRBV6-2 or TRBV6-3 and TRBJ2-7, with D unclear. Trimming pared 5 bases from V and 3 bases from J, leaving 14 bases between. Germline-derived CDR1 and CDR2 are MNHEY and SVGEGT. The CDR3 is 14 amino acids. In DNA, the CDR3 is TGTGCCAGCAGTGACCTGGGGAACTTCTACGAGCAGTACTTC. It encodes CASSDLGNFYEQYF.

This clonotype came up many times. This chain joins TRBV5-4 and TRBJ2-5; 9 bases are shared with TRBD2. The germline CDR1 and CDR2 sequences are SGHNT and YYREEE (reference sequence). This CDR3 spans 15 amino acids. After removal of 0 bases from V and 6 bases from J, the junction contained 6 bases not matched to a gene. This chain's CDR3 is CASSLALAGTQTQYF. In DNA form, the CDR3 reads TGTGCCAGCAGCTTGGCACTAGCGGGTACACAGACCCAGTACTTC.

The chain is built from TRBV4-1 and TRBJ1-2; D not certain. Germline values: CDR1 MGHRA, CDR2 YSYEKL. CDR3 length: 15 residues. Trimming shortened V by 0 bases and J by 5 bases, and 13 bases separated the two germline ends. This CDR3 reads CASSQDIGSGYGYTF. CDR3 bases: TGCGCCAGCAGCCAAGATATAGGGAGTGGGTATGGCTACACCTTC.

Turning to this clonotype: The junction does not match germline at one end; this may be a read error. CDR3 region: CAISRETPTDTQYF. For the CDR3, the DNA is TGTGCCATCAGCAGAGAAACCCCTACAGACACGCAGTATTTT. The V and J genes are TRBV15 and TRBJ2-3, with D unresolved. The CDR3 runs 14 residues. In germline, CDR1 is LNHNV, CDR2 YYDKDF (reference sequence).

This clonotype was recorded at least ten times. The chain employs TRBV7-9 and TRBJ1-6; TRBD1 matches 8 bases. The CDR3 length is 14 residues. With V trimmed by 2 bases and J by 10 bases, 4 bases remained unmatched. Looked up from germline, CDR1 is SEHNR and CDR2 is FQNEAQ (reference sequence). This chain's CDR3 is CASSLSTGESPLHF. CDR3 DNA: TGTGCCAGCAGCTTATCGACAGGGGAATCACCCCTCCACTTT.

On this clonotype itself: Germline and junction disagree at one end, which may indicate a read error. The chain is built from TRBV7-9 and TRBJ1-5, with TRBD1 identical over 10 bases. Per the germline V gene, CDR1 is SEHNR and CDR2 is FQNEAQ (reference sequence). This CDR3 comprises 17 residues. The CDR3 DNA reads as TGTGCCAGCAGCGCAGGACAGGGGGTGGATAGCAATCTGCCCCAGCATTTT. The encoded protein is CASSAGQGVDSNLPQHF.

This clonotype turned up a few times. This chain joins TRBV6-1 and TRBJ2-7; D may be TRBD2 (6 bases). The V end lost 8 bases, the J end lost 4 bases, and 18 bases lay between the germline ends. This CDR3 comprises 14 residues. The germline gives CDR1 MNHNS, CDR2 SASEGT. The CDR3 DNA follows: TGTGCCAGCGGAGGGTGGGACGGATTATACGAGCAGTACTTC. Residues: CASGGWDGLYEQYF.

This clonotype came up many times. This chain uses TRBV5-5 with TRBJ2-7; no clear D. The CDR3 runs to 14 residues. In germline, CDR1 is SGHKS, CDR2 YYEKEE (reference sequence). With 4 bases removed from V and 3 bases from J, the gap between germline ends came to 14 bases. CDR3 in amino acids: CASSPVRSVYEQYF. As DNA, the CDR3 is TGTGCCAGCAGCCCCGTGAGGAGTGTCTACGAGCAGTACTTC.

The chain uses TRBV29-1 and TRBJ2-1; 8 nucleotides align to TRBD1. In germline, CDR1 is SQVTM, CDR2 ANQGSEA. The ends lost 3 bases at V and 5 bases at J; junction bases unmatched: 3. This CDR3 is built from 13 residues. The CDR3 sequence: CSVDRGPDNEQFF. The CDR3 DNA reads TGCAGCGTTGACAGGGGGCCGGACAATGAGCAGTTCTTC.

The CDR3 is CASSLAQGEDEKLFF. The CDR3 DNA sequence: TGTGCCAGCAGCTTAGCGCAGGGGGAGGATGAAAAACTGTTTTTT. V and J are TRBV7-9 and TRBJ1-4; 7 bases match TRBD1. Germline V gene lookup returns CDR1 SEHNR and CDR2 FQNEAQ (reference sequence). The CDR3 spans 15 residues. J was trimmed by 6 bases and V by 0 bases; bases with no gene match: 4.

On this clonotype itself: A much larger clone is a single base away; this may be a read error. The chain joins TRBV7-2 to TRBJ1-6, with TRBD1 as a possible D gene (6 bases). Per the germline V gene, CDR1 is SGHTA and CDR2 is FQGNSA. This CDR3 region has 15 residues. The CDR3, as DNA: TGTGCCAGCAGCTTAGAACAGGGATTGAATTCATCCCTCCACTTT. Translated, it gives CASSLEQGLNSSLHF. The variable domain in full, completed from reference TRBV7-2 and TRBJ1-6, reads GAGVSQSPSNKVTEKGKDVELRCDPISGHTALYWYRQSLGQGLEFLIYFQGNSAPDKSGLPSDRFSAERTGGSVSTLTIQRTQQEDSAVYLCASSLEQGLNSSLHFGNGTRLTVT.

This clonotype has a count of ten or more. The CDR3 DNA reads TGTGCCAGCGGAGGCGACACTATCGAGGACAGAAAAAACACTGAAGCTTTCTTT. It specifies CASGGDTIEDRKNTEAFF. The chain couples TRBV7-9 to TRBJ1-1, with a weak D call TRBD1 (6 bases). Germline CDR1 SEHNR, CDR2 FQNEAQ (reference sequence). This CDR3 is built from 18 residues. V lost 8 bases, J lost 2 bases, and 27 bases lay in between.

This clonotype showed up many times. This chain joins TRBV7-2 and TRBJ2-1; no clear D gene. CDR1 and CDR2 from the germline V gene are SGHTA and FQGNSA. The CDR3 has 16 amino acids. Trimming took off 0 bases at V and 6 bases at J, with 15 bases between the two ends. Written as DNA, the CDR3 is TGTGCCAGCAGCTTAGCGTGGGAAATCAAGGGCAATGAGCAGTTCTTC. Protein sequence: CASSLAWEIKGNEQFF.

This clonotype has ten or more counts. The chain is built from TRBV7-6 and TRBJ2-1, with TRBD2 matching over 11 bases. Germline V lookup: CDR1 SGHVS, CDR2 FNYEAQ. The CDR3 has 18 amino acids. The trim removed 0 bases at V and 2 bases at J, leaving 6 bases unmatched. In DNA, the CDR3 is TGTGCCAGCAGCTTAGCCAACCCACTAGCGGGAGCCTACAATGAGCAGTTCTTC. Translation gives CASSLANPLAGAYNEQFF.

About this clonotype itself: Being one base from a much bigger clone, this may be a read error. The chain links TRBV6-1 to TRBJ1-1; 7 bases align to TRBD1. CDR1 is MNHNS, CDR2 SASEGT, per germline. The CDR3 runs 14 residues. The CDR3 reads CAGRGGGSNTGAFF. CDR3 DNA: TGTGCCGGCCGAGGAGGGGGCAGTAACACTGGAGCTTTCTTT.

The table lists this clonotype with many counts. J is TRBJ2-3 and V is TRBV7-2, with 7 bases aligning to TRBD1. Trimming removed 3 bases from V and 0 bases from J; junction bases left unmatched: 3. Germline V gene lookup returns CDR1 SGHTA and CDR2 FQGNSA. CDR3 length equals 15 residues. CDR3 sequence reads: CASSFGTVSTDTQYF. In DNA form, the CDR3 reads TGTGCCAGCAGCTTCGGGACAGTAAGCACAGATACGCAGTATTTT.

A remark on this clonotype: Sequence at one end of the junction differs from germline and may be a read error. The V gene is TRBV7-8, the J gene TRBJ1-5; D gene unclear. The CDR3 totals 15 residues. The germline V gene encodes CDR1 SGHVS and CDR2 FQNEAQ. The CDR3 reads CAGSSTGYSNQPQHF. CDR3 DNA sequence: TGTGCCGGCAGCTCGACGGGGTATAGCAATCAGCCCCAGCATTTT.

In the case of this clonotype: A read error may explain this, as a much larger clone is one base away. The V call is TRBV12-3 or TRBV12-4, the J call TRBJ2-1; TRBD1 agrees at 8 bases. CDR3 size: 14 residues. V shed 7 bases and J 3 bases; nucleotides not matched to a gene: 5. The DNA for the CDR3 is TGTGCCAGCACCACGGGACAGGACTACAATGAGCAGTTCTTC. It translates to CASTTGQDYNEQFF.

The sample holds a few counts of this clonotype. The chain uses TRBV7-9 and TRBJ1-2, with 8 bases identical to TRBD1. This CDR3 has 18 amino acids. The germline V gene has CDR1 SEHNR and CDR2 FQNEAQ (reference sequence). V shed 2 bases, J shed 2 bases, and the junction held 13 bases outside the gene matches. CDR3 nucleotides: TGTGCCAGCAGCTTATTTTTCGGGGGTACAGGGGGGAACTATGGCTACACCTTC. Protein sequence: CASSLFFGGTGGNYGYTF.

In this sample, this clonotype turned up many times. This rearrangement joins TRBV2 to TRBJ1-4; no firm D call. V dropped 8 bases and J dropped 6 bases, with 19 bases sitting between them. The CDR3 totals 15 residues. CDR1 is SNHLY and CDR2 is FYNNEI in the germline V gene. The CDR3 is CASLDRHSVDEKLFF. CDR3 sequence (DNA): TGTGCCAGCCTTGACCGACACTCTGTGGATGAAAAACTGTTTTTT.

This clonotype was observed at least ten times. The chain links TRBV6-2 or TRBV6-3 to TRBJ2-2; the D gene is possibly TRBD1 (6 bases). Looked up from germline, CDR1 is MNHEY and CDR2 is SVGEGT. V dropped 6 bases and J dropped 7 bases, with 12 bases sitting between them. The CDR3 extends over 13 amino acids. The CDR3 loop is CASRAGVGGELFF. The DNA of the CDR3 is TGTGCCAGCAGGGCAGGGGTCGGCGGGGAGCTGTTTTTT.

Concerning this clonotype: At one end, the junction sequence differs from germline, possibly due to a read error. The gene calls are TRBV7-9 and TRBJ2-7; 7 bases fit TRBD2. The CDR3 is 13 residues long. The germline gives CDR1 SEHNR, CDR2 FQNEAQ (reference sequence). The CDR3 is CASSSSGAYGQYF. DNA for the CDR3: TGTGCCAGCAGCTCGAGCGGGGCCTACGGGCAGTACTTC. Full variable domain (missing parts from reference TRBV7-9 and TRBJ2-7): DTGVSQNPRHKITKRGQNVTFRCDPISEHNRLYWYRQTLGQGPEFLTYFQNEAQLEKSRLLSDRFSAERPKGSFSTLEIQRTEQGDSAMYLCASSSSGAYGQYFGPGTRLTVT.

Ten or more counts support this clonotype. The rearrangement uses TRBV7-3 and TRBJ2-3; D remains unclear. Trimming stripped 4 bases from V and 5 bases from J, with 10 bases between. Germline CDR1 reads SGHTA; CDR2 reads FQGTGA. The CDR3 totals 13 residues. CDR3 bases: TGTGCCAGCAGCTCCTATCTAGGAGATACGCAGTATTTT. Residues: CASSSYLGDTQYF.

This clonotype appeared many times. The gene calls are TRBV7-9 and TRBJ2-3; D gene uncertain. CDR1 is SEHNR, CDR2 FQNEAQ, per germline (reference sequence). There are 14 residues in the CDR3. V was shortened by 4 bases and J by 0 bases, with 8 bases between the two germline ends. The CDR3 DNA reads TGTGCCAGCAGCTCACCACAGAGCACAGATACGCAGTATTTT. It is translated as CASSSPQSTDTQYF.

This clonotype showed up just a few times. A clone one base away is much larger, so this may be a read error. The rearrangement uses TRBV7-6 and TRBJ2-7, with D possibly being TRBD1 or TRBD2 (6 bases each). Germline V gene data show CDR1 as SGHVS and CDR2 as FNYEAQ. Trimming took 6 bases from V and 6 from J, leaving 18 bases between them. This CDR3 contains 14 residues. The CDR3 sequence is CASSRAGEDSEQYF. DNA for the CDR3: TGTGCCAGCAGTAGAGCAGGGGAGGACAGCGAGCAGTACTTC.